The rows below give T cell receptor beta chains drawn from one sample of a study of shared clonotypes between healthy human individuals. Sequencing used immunoSEQ multiplex PCR; TCRdb keeps in-frame clones, though not all of them. The table records about 820,000 clones, around 93% of them present only once. The sample was naive CD8+ T cells sorted from blood. These TCRs come from a man between 25 and 39 years old in good health. Both conserved end residues are part of each CDR3. A D gene is named only where the DNA matches it firmly. Some rows have no size entry. The others give once, few or many, or a class for an expanded clone.

J gene	D gene	clone size	V gene	CDR3 protein	CDR3 DNA
TRBJ1-2	.	.	TRBV18	CASSPSTLPPDYGYTF	TGTGCCAGCTCACCATCCACCCTACCTCCTGACTATGGCTACACCTTC
TRBJ1-1	.	once	TRBV4-1	CASSQGVGEAFF	TGCGCCAGCAGCCAAGGCGTCGGTGAAGCTTTCTTT
TRBJ2-7	.	.	TRBV11-2	CASSSRDLSSYEQYF	TGTGCCAGCAGCTCTCGGGACTTGAGCTCCTACGAGCAGTACTTC
TRBJ2-3	.	.	TRBV6-1	CASTQAGTTDTQYF	TGTGCCAGCACCCAAGCCGGGACGACAGATACGCAGTATTTT
TRBJ2-3	.	.	TRBV10-1	CASSSGLGTDTQYF	TGCGCCAGCTCATCCGGGCTGGGCACAGATACGCAGTATTTT
TRBJ2-2	TRBD2	.	TRBV29-1	CSVASPTSEELFF	TGCAGCGTCGCCAGCCCCACTAGCGAGGAGCTGTTTTTT
TRBJ1-4	.	few	TRBV7-2	CASSQGGASEKLFF	TGTGCCAGCAGCCAAGGGGGGGCGAGTGAAAAACTGTTTTTT
TRBJ1-2	TRBD1	few	TRBV29-1	CSVAPGQGNGYTF	TGCAGCGTCGCACCCGGACAGGGGAATGGCTACACCTTC
TRBJ2-1	.	.	TRBV29-1	CSVEPTGVWSNEQFF	TGCAGCGTTGAACCAACAGGCGTTTGGTCGAATGAGCAGTTCTTC
TRBJ2-1	TRBD1	.	TRBV7-9	CASSPRDRGGEQFF	TGTGCCAGCAGCCCTCGGGACAGGGGAGGCGAGCAGTTCTTC
TRBJ2-1	TRBD2	.	TRBV5-4	CASSLLPGLVGRNEQFF	TGTGCCAGCAGCTTACTACCTGGACTAGTAGGGAGGAATGAGCAGTTCTTC
TRBJ2-1	.	.	TRBV11-2	CASSLGGYNEQFF	TGTGCCAGCAGCTTGGGGGGCTACAATGAGCAGTTCTTC
TRBJ2-2	TRBD1	.	TRBV29-1	CSVLRQGITGELFF	TGCAGCGTTCTGAGACAGGGGATCACCGGGGAGCTGTTTTTT
TRBJ2-2	TRBD2	.	TRBV27	CASSFTSGGTGELFF	TGTGCCAGCAGTTTCACTAGCGGGGGCACCGGGGAGCTGTTTTTT
TRBJ1-2	.	.	TRBV7-9	CASTPLSVNYGYTF	TGTGCCAGCACCCCTTTAAGTGTCAACTATGGCTACACCTTC
TRBJ2-3	.	.	TRBV28	CASSFIGGAGTDTQYF	TGTGCCAGCAGTTTTATCGGGGGAGCTGGCACAGATACGCAGTATTTT
TRBJ2-5	.	.	TRBV7-9	CASSPWPQRYQETQYF	TGTGCCAGCAGCCCTTGGCCCCAGCGGTACCAAGAGACCCAGTACTTC
TRBJ2-5	.	.	TRBV6-1	CASNRGETQYF	TGTGCCAGCAATCGGGGAGAGACCCAGTACTTC
TRBJ1-5	.	few	TRBV7-9	CASSLGGQPQHF	TGTGCCAGCAGCTTAGGTGGTCAGCCCCAGCATTTT
TRBJ2-7	TRBD2	.	TRBV7-9	CASSYSGSSYEQYF	TGTGCCAGCAGCTATAGCGGGAGCTCCTACGAGCAGTACTTC
TRBJ2-7	.	.	TRBV7-9	CASSTDTNYEQYF	TGTGCCAGCAGCACGGACACTAACTACGAGCAGTACTTC
TRBJ2-7	TRBD2	.	TRBV14	CASSQAPRLAGLYDEQYF	TGTGCCAGCAGCCAAGCACCCAGACTAGCGGGATTATACGACGAGCAGTACTTC
TRBJ2-7	.	.	TRBV6-1	CASSDNWGRYEQYF	TGTGCCAGCAGTGACAATTGGGGTCGGTACGAGCAGTACTTC
TRBJ2-2	.	.	TRBV5-1	CASSSEGGTGELFF	TGCGCCAGCAGCTCAGAAGGGGGTACCGGGGAGCTGTTTTTT
TRBJ1-1	.	once	TRBV27	CASSPLRVPTEAFF	TGTGCCAGCAGTCCCCTTCGAGTACCGACTGAAGCTTTCTTT
TRBJ2-7	TRBD1	.	TRBV6-6	CATEKVGQGETYEQYF	TGTGCCACCGAAAAGGTGGGACAGGGGGAAACCTACGAGCAGTACTTC
TRBJ2-7	.	.	TRBV28	CASSHNVATPHPYEQYF	TGTGCCAGCAGTCACAATGTTGCCACACCACACCCGTACGAGCAGTACTTC
TRBJ2-5	TRBD1	once	TRBV11-2	CASSLSGLGGTQYF	TGTGCCAGCAGCTTAAGCGGCCTAGGGGGCACCCAGTACTTC
TRBJ2-7	TRBD1	.	TRBV6-5	CASSSGQGGLYEQYF	TGTGCCAGCAGTTCCGGACAGGGGGGTCTCTACGAGCAGTACTTC
TRBJ2-7	TRBD1	.	TRBV28	CASSNRDRSFYEQYF	TGTGCCAGTTCCAACCGGGACAGATCATTTTACGAGCAGTACTTC